Below are 9 T cell receptor beta chains sequenced from a single sample in a study of OX40 agonist ivuxolimab in advanced cancers. Produced via immunoSEQ multiplex PCR; TCRdb's table is partial and in-frame only. The data hold about 80,000 clones, with 92% observed a single time. Sample: CD4+ or CD8+ T cells sorted from blood, taken in a trial of the OX40 agonist ivuxolimab. These receptors originate from an adult with an advanced solid tumor such as melanoma, head and neck, liver or kidney cancer.

The genes are TRBV2 and TRBJ2-7; D is unresolved. The CDR3 runs to 11 residues. Germline V CDR1 and CDR2: SNHLY, FYNNEI. Between the trimmed V and J ends, which lost 1 base and 9 bases, there was a span of 7 bases. The CDR3 spells CASSEGNGQYF. Written as DNA, the CDR3 is TGTGCCAGCAGTGAAGGTAACGGGCAGTACTTC.

This clone was detected only once. V gene TRBV7-9 combines with J gene TRBJ2-5, with TRBD1 matching over 8 bases. The length of the CDR3 is 15 residues. V was clipped by 5 bases and J by 0 bases; unmatched bases: 5. From germline, CDR1 is SEHNR and CDR2 FQNEAQ (reference sequence). The CDR3 nucleotides are TGTGCCAGCAGCCCGGGACAGGAGTACCAAGAGACCCAGTACTTC. Its protein is CASSPGQEYQETQYF.

V gene TRBV6-6 combines with J gene TRBJ2-5, with TRBD2 matching over 12 bases. Per germline, CDR1 MNHNY and CDR2 SVGAGI (reference sequence). This CDR3 comprises 15 residues. V lost 7 bases, J lost 7 bases, and 10 bases stayed unmatched. CDR3 DNA sequence: TGTGCCAGCATAGGGGGACTAGCGGGTGGATGGACCCAGTACTTC. As protein: CASIGGLAGGWTQYF.

This chain connects TRBV12-5 to TRBJ2-3; D is possibly TRBD1 (6 bases). This CDR3 is 16 amino acids long. Germline CDR1 is LGHNT and CDR2 is FRNRAP. Trimming shortened V by 4 bases and J by 0 bases, and 14 bases separated the two germline ends. For the CDR3, the DNA is TGTGCTAGTGGTTCAGGGGCACACCTAAGCACAGATACGCAGTATTTT. Protein product: CASGSGAHLSTDTQYF.

The chain joins TRBV11-2 to TRBJ2-1; D remains unclear. This CDR3 region has 15 residues. From germline, CDR1 is SGHAT and CDR2 FQNNGV. Trimming left V 2 bases short and J 0 bases short, with 8 bases between. The DNA of the CDR3 is TGTGCCAGCAGCTTATATTACAGCTCCTACAATGAGCAGTTCTTC. It specifies CASSLYYSSYNEQFF.

This clone was counted only a few times. The genes are TRBV7-6 and TRBJ2-1, with 8 bases lining up with TRBD2. The CDR3 has 17 residues. Trimming removed 5 bases from V and 9 bases from J; junction bases left unmatched: 18. The germline gives CDR1 SGHVS, CDR2 FNYEAQ. CDR3 nucleotide sequence: TGTGCCAGCAGCCCCTCCTCGGGGGGGGCCACCTTCGGTGAGCAGTTCTTC. This encodes CASSPSSGGATFGEQFF. Complete variable domain (other parts from reference TRBV7-6 and TRBJ2-1): GAGVSQSPRYKVTKRGQDVALRCDPISGHVSLYWYRQALGQGPEFLTYFNYEAQQDKSGLPNDRFSAERPEGSISTLTIQRTEQRDSAMYRCASSPSSGGATFGEQFFGPGTRLTVL.

The rearrangement joins TRBV7-8 to TRBJ2-3; perhaps TRBD2 as D (5 bases). There are 15 residues in the CDR3. Germline CDR1 and CDR2: SGHVS and FQNEAQ. Trimming cost V 4 bases and J 5 bases, with 16 bases left between them. This chain's CDR3 is CASSSSGGGGDTQYF. Here the CDR3 DNA reads TGTGCCAGCAGCTCTAGTGGAGGCGGCGGAGATACGCAGTATTTT.

CDR3 sequence: CASSDRQGRFGYTF. The CDR3 DNA is TGTGCCAGCAGTGATCGACAGGGCAGGTTCGGCTACACCTTC. V gene TRBV6-1 combines with J gene TRBJ1-2, with 7 nucleotides matching TRBD1. This CDR3 comprises 14 residues. Trimming cost V 3 bases and J 8 bases; bases outside gene matches: 9. Germline CDR1 reads MNHNS; CDR2 reads SASEGT.

This chain joins TRBV7-6 and TRBJ2-7; a possible D gene is TRBD2 (6 bases). The V gene lost 2 bases and the J gene lost 6 bases, with 17 bases spanning the gap. The germline V gene has CDR1 SGHVS and CDR2 FNYEAQ. CDR3 length: 15 amino acids. CDR3 nucleotides: TGTGCCAGCAGCTTAAGTACGGGGGATATCATCGAGCAGTACTTC. This translates into CASSLSTGDIIEQYF.